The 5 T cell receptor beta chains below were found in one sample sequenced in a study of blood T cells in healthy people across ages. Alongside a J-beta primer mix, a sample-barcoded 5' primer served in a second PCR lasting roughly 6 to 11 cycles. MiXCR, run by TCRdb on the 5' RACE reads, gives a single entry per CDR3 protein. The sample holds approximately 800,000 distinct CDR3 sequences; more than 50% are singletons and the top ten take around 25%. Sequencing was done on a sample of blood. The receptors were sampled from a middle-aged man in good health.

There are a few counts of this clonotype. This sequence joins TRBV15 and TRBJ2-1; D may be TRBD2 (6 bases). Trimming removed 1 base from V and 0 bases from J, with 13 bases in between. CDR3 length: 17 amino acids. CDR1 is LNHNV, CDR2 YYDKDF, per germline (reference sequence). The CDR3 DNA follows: TGTGCCACCAGCAGAGGGGCAGGAGGGACCTCCTACAATGAGCAGTTCTTC. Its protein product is CATSRGAGGTSYNEQFF.

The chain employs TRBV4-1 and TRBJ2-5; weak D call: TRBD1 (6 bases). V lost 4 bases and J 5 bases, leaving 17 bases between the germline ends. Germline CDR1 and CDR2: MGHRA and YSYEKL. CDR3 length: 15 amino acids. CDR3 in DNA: TGCGCCAGCAGCCTCGACCAGGGGCCTCGCGAGACCCAGTACTTC. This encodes CASSLDQGPRETQYF.

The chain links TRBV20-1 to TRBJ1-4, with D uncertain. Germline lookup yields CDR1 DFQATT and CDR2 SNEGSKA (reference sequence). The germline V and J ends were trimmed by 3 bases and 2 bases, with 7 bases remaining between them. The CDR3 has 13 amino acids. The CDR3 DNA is TGCAGTGCTAGGCTGGCCACTAATGAAAAACTGTTTTTT. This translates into CSARLATNEKLFF.

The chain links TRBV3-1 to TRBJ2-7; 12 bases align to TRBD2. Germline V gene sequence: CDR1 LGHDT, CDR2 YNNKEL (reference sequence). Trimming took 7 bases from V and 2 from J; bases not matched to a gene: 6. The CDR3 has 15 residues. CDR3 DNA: TGTGCCAGCACCCCACTAGCGGGAGGCGCCTACGAGCAGTACTTC. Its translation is CASTPLAGGAYEQYF.

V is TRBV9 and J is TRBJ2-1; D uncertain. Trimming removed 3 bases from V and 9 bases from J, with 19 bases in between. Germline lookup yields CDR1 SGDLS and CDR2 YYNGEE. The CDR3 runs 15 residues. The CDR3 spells CASSEATVAVGEQFF. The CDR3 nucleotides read TGTGCCAGCAGCGAGGCCACGGTCGCGGTAGGTGAGCAGTTCTTC.